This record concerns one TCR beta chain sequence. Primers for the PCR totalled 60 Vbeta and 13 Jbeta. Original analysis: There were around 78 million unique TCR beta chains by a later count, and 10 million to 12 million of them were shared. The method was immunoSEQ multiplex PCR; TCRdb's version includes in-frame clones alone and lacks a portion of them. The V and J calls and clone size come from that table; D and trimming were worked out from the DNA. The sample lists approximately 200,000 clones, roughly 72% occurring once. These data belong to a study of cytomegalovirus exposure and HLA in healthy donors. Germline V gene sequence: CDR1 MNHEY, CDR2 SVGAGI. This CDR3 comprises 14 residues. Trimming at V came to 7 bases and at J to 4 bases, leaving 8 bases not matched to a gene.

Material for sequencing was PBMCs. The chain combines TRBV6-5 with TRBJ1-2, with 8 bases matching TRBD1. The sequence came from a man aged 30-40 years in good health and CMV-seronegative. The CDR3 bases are TGTGCCAGCACCAGGACAGGGAGCGGCTATGGCTACACCTTC. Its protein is CASTRTGSGYGYTF.